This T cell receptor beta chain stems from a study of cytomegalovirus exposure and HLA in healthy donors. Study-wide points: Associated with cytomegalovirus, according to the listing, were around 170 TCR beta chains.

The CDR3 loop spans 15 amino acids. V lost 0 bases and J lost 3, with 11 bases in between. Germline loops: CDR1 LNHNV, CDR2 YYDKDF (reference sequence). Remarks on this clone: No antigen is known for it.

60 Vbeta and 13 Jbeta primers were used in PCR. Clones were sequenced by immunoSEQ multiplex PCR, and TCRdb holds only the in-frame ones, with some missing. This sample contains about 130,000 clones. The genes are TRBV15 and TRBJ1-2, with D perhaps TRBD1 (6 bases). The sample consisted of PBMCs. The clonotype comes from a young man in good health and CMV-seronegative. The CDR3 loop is CATSREARGYYGYTF. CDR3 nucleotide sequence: TGTGCCACCAGCAGAGAAGCCAGGGGCTACTATGGCTACACCTTC.